This TCR beta chain was sequenced during a study of blood T cell repertoires in COVID-19. The wider study: Material from acute and convalescent COVID-19 was sourced from the United States, Italy and Spain. T cells, B-cell-depleted T cells, or PBMCs supplied cDNA or gDNA.

The germline V gene encodes CDR1 SEHNR and CDR2 FQNEAQ (reference sequence). This CDR3 is built from 15 residues. The ends lost 1 base at V and 8 bases at J; junction bases unmatched: 5. Per the study methods: Amplified reference gene primers provided the basis for estimating nucleated cell counts. Assay used: immunoSEQ multiplex PCR; TCRdb lists only in-frame clones, some missing. The V and J calls and clone size were taken over from that table, and D and trimming were inferred from the DNA. This sample has about 100,000 clones, with 70% to 80% found just once. The chain couples TRBV7-9 to TRBJ1-2, with 12 bases lining up with TRBD1. This receptor was taken from a woman of 80 years or more with active or convalescent COVID-19. Sequenced material: peripheral blood. The CDR3 loop is CASSLGGQGAEGYTF. The CDR3 nucleotides read TGTGCCAGCAGCTTAGGGGGACAGGGGGCAGAGGGCTACACCTTC. The full variable domain, with the rest looked up from reference TRBV7-9 and TRBJ1-2, is DTGVSQNPRHKITKRGQNVTFRCDPISEHNRLYWYRQTLGQGPEFLTYFQNEAQLEKSRLLSDRFSAERPKGSFSTLEIQRTEQGDSAMYLCASSLGGQGAEGYTFGSGTRLTVV.